The 17 T cell receptor beta chains listed next were all sequenced from one sample in a study of T and B cells in COVID-19 patients. Each TRB amplification used about 220-500 ng of genomic DNA from blood. Multiplex PCR with BIOMED2 TRB-A/B primer pools amplified TRB rearrangements. MiXCR, applied by TCRdb to the multiplex PCR reads, yields one record per CDR3 protein. The sample shows 6,000 to 9,000 distinct CDR3 sequences, about a third of them seen only once. Sequencing input: blood. The receptor source for this set is a human donor who had recovered from COVID-19.

This clonotype was recorded a few times. DNA of the CDR3: TGTGCCAGCAGTTTATCCAGCTATACTAACTATGGCTACACCTTC. Translation: CASSLSSYTNYGYTF. The chain combines TRBV27 with TRBJ1-2; D remains ambiguous. CDR1 is MNHEY, CDR2 SMNVEV, per germline (reference sequence). Trimming stripped 0 bases from V and 0 bases from J, with 8 bases between. CDR3 size: 15 residues.

Judged by abundance, this clonotype is medium-sized. The rearrangement joins TRBV19 to TRBJ2-2, with D maybe TRBD2 (5 bases). CDR1 and CDR2 from the germline V gene are LNHDA and SQIVND (reference sequence). This CDR3 is built from 15 residues. With 3 bases removed from V and 6 bases from J, the gap between germline ends came to 14 bases. In DNA, the CDR3 is TGTGCCAGTAGTATTGCGGGTACCGAGGCCGGGGAGCTGTTTTTT. Its translation is CASSIAGTEAGELFF.

This rearrangement joins TRBV7-2 to TRBJ2-7, with TRBD2 matching over 9 bases. There are 16 residues in the CDR3. With 1 base clipped from V and 4 bases from J, the junction kept 8 bases outside the gene matches. The germline V gene encodes CDR1 SGHTA and CDR2 FQGNSA. The DNA for the CDR3 is TGTGCCAGCAGCTTAGTGGGAGCGGGGGGAAAATACGAGCAGTACTTC. Translating it yields CASSLVGAGGKYEQYF. Using reference TRBV7-2 and TRBJ2-7 for the parts outside the CDR3, the full variable domain is GAGVSQSPSNKVTEKGKDVELRCDPISGHTALYWYRQSLGQGLEFLIYFQGNSAPDKSGLPSDRFSAERTGGSVSTLTIQRTQQEDSAVYLCASSLVGAGGKYEQYFGPGTRLTVT.

Sample share makes this clonotype medium-sized (0.01 to 0.1%). This chain joins TRBV19 and TRBJ1-2; possibly TRBD1 for D (5 bases). V was pared by 4 bases and J by 2 bases, with 14 bases between. This CDR3 has 15 residues. Germline V gene sequence: CDR1 LNHDA, CDR2 SQIVND (reference sequence). CDR3 amino acids: CASSTKTDTNYGYTF. CDR3 nucleotide sequence: TGTGCCAGTAGTACCAAGACAGACACAAACTATGGCTACACCTTC.

The chain has TRBV27 and TRBJ2-3; 9 bases agree with TRBD2. The length of the CDR3 is 16 residues. Unmatched junction bases numbered 6, after V lost 5 bases and J lost 0 bases. Looked up from germline, CDR1 is MNHEY and CDR2 is SMNVEV (reference sequence). In nucleotides, the CDR3 is TGTGCCAGCAGTCCGGGGGGACTAGCAAGCACAGATACGCAGTATTTT. Amino acids: CASSPGGLASTDTQYF.

The chain employs TRBV7-9 and TRBJ2-7; a weak D match, TRBD1 (6 bases). Trimming shortened V by 3 bases and J by 7 bases, and 16 bases separated the two germline ends. The CDR3 sequence is 14 residues long. Looked up from germline, CDR1 is SEHNR and CDR2 is FQNEAQ (reference sequence). CDR3 bases: TGTGCCAGCAGCTTCTCACACAGGGTTCGGGAGCAGTACTTC. Translation gives CASSFSHRVREQYF.

This rearrangement joins TRBV7-9 to TRBJ1-1; the D is unclear. The CDR3 contains 13 residues. V lost 8 bases to trimming and J lost 9 bases, with 19 bases between them. Germline lookup yields CDR1 SEHNR and CDR2 FQNEAQ (reference sequence). CDR3 nucleotides: TGTGCCAGCTCCCCGGCCGGGTCTCTAAAAGCTTTCTTT. This gives the protein CASSPAGSLKAFF.

This sequence joins TRBV7-6 and TRBJ2-1; TRBD2 matches at 11 bases. The CDR3 is 15 amino acids. V shed 5 bases, J shed 5 bases, and the junction held 5 bases outside the gene matches. Germline CDR1 is SGHVS and CDR2 is FNYEAQ. The CDR3 DNA reads as TGTGCCAGCAGCGTTAGCGGGGGGGTCAACAATGAGCAGTTCTTC. Encoded protein: CASSVSGGVNNEQFF.

This chain connects TRBV6-5 to TRBJ2-2; TRBD1 aligns across 10 bases. This CDR3 has 13 residues. V lost 8 bases to trimming and J lost 7 bases; unmatched junction nucleotides: 4. CDR1 and CDR2 (germline): MNHEY, SVGAGI. CDR3 in DNA: TGTGCCAGCGGGACAGGGGCCGGCGGGGAGCTGTTTTTT. This codes for CASGTGAGGELFF.

This clonotype has a handful of counts. This chain uses TRBV27 with TRBJ2-3; 8 nucleotides align to TRBD2. The germline gives CDR1 MNHEY, CDR2 SMNVEV (reference sequence). V was clipped by 10 bases and J by 4 bases; unmatched bases: 13. This CDR3 has 15 amino acids. The CDR3 nucleotides read TGTGCCATCAAAGCCCTAGCGGGTGTCGCAGATACGCAGTATTTT. Protein sequence: CAIKALAGVADTQYF.

The chain links TRBV7-6 to TRBJ1-1; D is unclear. V was pared by 5 bases and J by 0 bases, with 13 bases between. CDR3 length: 15 amino acids. Germline V gene sequence: CDR1 SGHVS, CDR2 FNYEAQ. Here the CDR3 reads CASSPNGGLNTEAFF. Here the CDR3 DNA reads TGTGCCAGCAGCCCGAATGGTGGTTTGAACACTGAAGCTTTCTTT.

This clonotype was seen a few times. The chain uses TRBV18 and TRBJ1-4; a weak D match, TRBD1 (6 bases). The CDR3 contains 15 residues. Trimming removed 3 bases from V and 7 bases from J, with 15 bases in between. Germline CDR1 is KGHSH and CDR2 is LQKENI. The DNA of the CDR3 is TGTGCCAGCTCACCGCGCGGAGAGGGGGTTGAAAAACTGTTTTTT. It yields the protein CASSPRGEGVEKLFF.

This clonotype was seen only a few times. The rearrangement uses TRBV5-6 and TRBJ2-4, with TRBD2 identical over 7 bases. J lost 2 bases, V lost 0 bases, and 5 bases had no gene match. The CDR3 length is 16 residues. Germline values: CDR1 SGHDT, CDR2 YYEEEE. The CDR3 region has the DNA TGTGCCAGCAGCTTGGTGGGGGGGGGGACCAAAAACATTCAGTACTTC. Its protein product is CASSLVGGGTKNIQYF.

The CDR3 DNA reads TGTGCCACCAGCAGAGCGATCTCTGGAAACACCATATATTTT. Its protein product is CATSRAISGNTIYF. The chain employs TRBV15 and TRBJ1-3; D call uncertain. Germline loops: CDR1 LNHNV, CDR2 YYDKDF (reference sequence). The CDR3 sequence is 14 residues long. The ends were cut back, 1 base at V and 0 bases at J, with 4 bases in the middle.

The rearrangement uses TRBV18 and TRBJ2-3, with D unclear. The germline CDR1 and CDR2 sequences are KGHSH and LQKENI. Trimming took 0 bases from V and 2 from J, leaving 15 bases between them. The CDR3 loop spans 17 amino acids. The CDR3, as DNA: TGTGCCAGCTCACCACCGACTCCTCAGCCCAACACAGATACGCAGTATTTT. Translated: CASSPPTPQPNTDTQYF.

Of note for this clonotype: One junction end disagrees with the germline gene, perhaps due to a read error. The chain is built from TRBV18 and TRBJ1-5, with a tentative D call TRBD1 (5 bases). Looked up from germline, CDR1 is KGHSH and CDR2 is LQKENI. The CDR3 consists of 15 residues. The CDR3 DNA sequence: TGTGCCAGCTCGCCAACGCAGGGTCAGAATCATCCCCAGCATTTT. Its translation: CASSPTQGQNHPQHF.

V is TRBV27 and J is TRBJ1-6, with D maybe TRBD1 (5 bases). V lost 3 bases to trimming and J lost 6 bases, with 12 bases between them. Germline loops: CDR1 MNHEY, CDR2 SMNVEV (reference sequence). The CDR3 runs to 15 residues. CDR3 bases: TGTGCCAGCAGTTTGGAGGGAAGGGGTAATTCACCCCTCCACTTT. Translated: CASSLEGRGNSPLHF.